The 28 T cell receptor beta chains below all came from one sample that was sequenced in a study of cytomegalovirus exposure and HLA in healthy donors. The PCR made use of 60 Vbeta and 13 Jbeta primers. Profiled with immunoSEQ multiplex PCR; TCRdb holds only in-frame clones, not every one. In the table there are more than 75,000 clones, about 68% of which are singletons. Input material: PBMCs. These TCRs come from a man in his forties in good health and CMV-seropositive.

This clone was counted only a few times. The chain recombines TRBV19 with TRBJ1-5; D gene unclear. Trimming shortened V by 11 bases and J by 0 bases, and 17 bases separated the two germline ends. Germline CDR1 and CDR2: LNHDA and SQIVND (reference sequence). The CDR3 length is 15 residues. CDR3 region: CAARSGGYSNQPQHF. The CDR3 DNA follows: TGTGCCGCCCGGAGTGGAGGCTATAGCAATCAGCCCCAGCATTTT.

The chain combines TRBV7-9 with TRBJ2-5; 9 bases align to TRBD1. The germline V gene encodes CDR1 SEHNR and CDR2 FQNEAQ (reference sequence). Germline trimming cut 7 bases from V and 2 bases from J; bases unmatched to any gene: 8. The CDR3 runs 15 residues. The chain's CDR3 is CASTTDRGNQETQYF. In DNA form, the CDR3 reads TGTGCCAGCACCACGGACAGGGGAAATCAAGAGACCCAGTACTTC. The full variable domain, rest sourced from reference TRBV7-9 and TRBJ2-5, is DTGVSQNPRHKITKRGQNVTFRCDPISEHNRLYWYRQTLGQGPEFLTYFQNEAQLEKSRLLSDRFSAERPKGSFSTLEIQRTEQGDSAMYLCASTTDRGNQETQYFGPGTRLLVL.

This clone has only one observation. V gene TRBV30 combines with J gene TRBJ1-1; 9 nucleotides agree with TRBD1. This CDR3 has 15 residues. The junction had 12 bases not matched to a gene; V was cut back by 3 bases and J by 7 bases. Germline values: CDR1 GTSNPN, CDR2 SVGIG (reference sequence). The CDR3 nucleotides are TGTGCCTGGAGCCCGGGACAGGGCCCTCCTGGTGAAGCTTTCTTT. Protein sequence: CAWSPGQGPPGEAFF.

V gene TRBV6-4 combines with J gene TRBJ2-3, with unresolved D. In germline, CDR1 is MRHNA, CDR2 SNTAGT. This CDR3 comprises 13 residues. Between the trimmed V and J ends, which lost 0 bases and 2 bases, there was a span of 3 bases. As DNA, the CDR3 is TGTGCCAGCAGTGACTCCCTCACAGATACGCAGTATTTT. It is translated as CASSDSLTDTQYF.

The chain joins TRBV18 to TRBJ1-6; possibly TRBD1 for D (5 bases). Looked up from germline, CDR1 is KGHSH and CDR2 is LQKENI. The CDR3 consists of 18 residues. The ends were cut back, 0 bases at V and 0 bases at J, with 12 bases in the middle. As DNA, the CDR3 is TGTGCCAGCTCACCACCCCTCTTTGACAGCTCCTATAATTCACCCCTCCACTTT. Protein product: CASSPPLFDSSYNSPLHF.

V gene TRBV19 combines with J gene TRBJ2-2; a weak D match, TRBD2 (6 bases). Germline assignment: CDR1 LNHDA and CDR2 SQIVND (reference sequence). The CDR3 extends over 16 amino acids. V lost 3 bases and J lost 2, with 13 bases in between. CDR3 coding DNA: TGTGCCAGTAGTATCCGGGGGAGAGGAAACACCGGGGAGCTGTTTTTT. This codes for CASSIRGRGNTGELFF.

This clone turned up a few times. Here the CDR3 DNA reads TGTGCCAGCAGCTTGGATAACTCCGAAGATACGCAGTATTTT. It yields the protein CASSLDNSEDTQYF. The rearrangement uses TRBV5-4 and TRBJ2-3; D is unresolved. The germline V gene has CDR1 SGHNT and CDR2 YYREEE (reference sequence). The V end was cut by 0 bases, the J end by 5 bases, with 10 bases between. The CDR3 runs 14 residues. The whole variable domain, remainder taken from reference TRBV5-4 and TRBJ2-3, is ETGVTQSPTHLIKTRGQQVTLRCSSQSGHNTVSWYQQALGQGPQFIFQYYREEENGRGNFPPRFSGLQFPNYSSELNVNALELDDSALYLCASSLDNSEDTQYFGPGTRLTVL.

This clone was seen only a few times. The chain is built from TRBV6-6 and TRBJ1-2, with D tentatively TRBD1 (6 bases). Trimming removed 0 bases at V and 7 bases at J, with 9 bases between. Germline V gene data show CDR1 as MNHNY and CDR2 as SVGAGI (reference sequence). The CDR3 length is 13 residues. The CDR3 loop is CASSYSGAGGYTF. The CDR3, as DNA: TGTGCCAGCAGTTACTCGGGGGCTGGTGGCTACACCTTC.

In its sample, this clone was seen a few times. The gene calls are TRBV30 and TRBJ1-1, with a possible D match to TRBD1 (6 bases). The V end lost 4 bases, the J end lost 1 base, and 13 bases lay between the germline ends. The CDR3 has 14 amino acids. CDR1 is GTSNPN and CDR2 is SVGIG in the germline V gene (reference sequence). CDR3 residues: CAWTRGGGNTEAFF. DNA of the CDR3: TGTGCCTGGACCCGGGGAGGGGGGAACACTGAAGCTTTCTTT.

This clone was recorded a few times. The rearrangement uses TRBV5-8 and TRBJ1-2; the match to TRBD1 covers 11 bases. The length of the CDR3 is 14 residues. CDR1 SGHTS and CDR2 YDEGEE come from the germline V gene. Trimming cost V 4 bases and J 7 bases; bases outside gene matches: 6. CDR3 bases: TGTGCCAGCAGCGACCGGACAGGGGGCGCTGGCTACACCTTC. The encoded protein is CASSDRTGGAGYTF.

V usage is TRBV5-1 and J usage is TRBJ2-3, with 9 nucleotides matching TRBD2. The CDR3 totals 15 residues. Germline V gene sequence: CDR1 SGHRS, CDR2 YFSETQ. The J segment lost 2 bases and the V segment lost 0 bases, leaving 1 base of the junction unmatched. The CDR3 nucleotides read TGCGCCAGCAGCTTGGGACTAGCGGCCACAGATACGCAGTATTTT. It yields the protein CASSLGLAATDTQYF.

Only one count was recorded for this clone. The chain recombines TRBV18 with TRBJ2-7; 7 bases agree with TRBD2. V lost 4 bases, J lost 2 bases, and 8 bases stayed unmatched. Germline V gene data show CDR1 as KGHSH and CDR2 as LQKENI. CDR3 length: 15 residues. The CDR3 DNA sequence: TGTGCCAGCTCACTGTCGTACGGGGGGACCTACGAGCAGTACTTC. Its protein is CASSLSYGGTYEQYF. Using reference TRBV18 and TRBJ2-7 for the parts outside the CDR3, the full variable domain is NAGVMQNPRHLVRRRGQEARLRCSPMKGHSHVYWYRQLPEEGLKFMVYLQKENIIDESGMPKERFSAEFPKEGPSILRIQQVVRGDSAAYFCASSLSYGGTYEQYFGPGTRLTVT.

The V gene is TRBV4-1, the J gene TRBJ2-5, with D tentatively TRBD1 (6 bases). CDR1 MGHRA and CDR2 YSYEKL come from the germline V gene. The CDR3 sequence is 14 residues long. Trimming left V 0 bases short and J 2 bases short, with 7 bases between. The CDR3 is CASSQDGTQETQYF. The CDR3 DNA sequence: TGCGCCAGCAGCCAAGATGGGACACAAGAGACCCAGTACTTC.

This chain connects TRBV5-6 to TRBJ2-7; D not certain. CDR1 is SGHDT and CDR2 is YYEEEE in the germline V gene. Trimming stripped 4 bases from V and 6 bases from J, with 11 bases between. This CDR3 is 12 amino acids long. Here the CDR3 reads CASSHLSSEQYF. The CDR3 DNA sequence: TGTGCCAGCAGCCACCTTAGTTCCGAGCAGTACTTC.

The rearrangement links TRBV7-8 to TRBJ2-3, with D possibly TRBD1 on 6 matching bases. The V gene's germline CDR1 is SGHVS and CDR2 FQNEAQ. Trimming shortened V by 0 bases and J by 5 bases, and 21 bases separated the two germline ends. The CDR3 is 18 amino acids. The CDR3 protein is CASSLAKGQGELGDTQYF. Here the CDR3 DNA reads TGTGCCAGCAGCTTAGCGAAGGGACAAGGAGAACTGGGAGATACGCAGTATTTT.

The rearrangement links TRBV7-2 to TRBJ2-7; no definite D call. This CDR3 is 11 amino acids long. Germline V CDR1 and CDR2: SGHTA, FQGNSA. Deletions cut 4 bases from V and 3 bases from J, with 4 bases between. The CDR3 nucleotides read TGTGCCAGCAGCTCAGACTACGAGCAGTACTTC. Protein sequence: CASSSDYEQYF.

The chain has TRBV28 and TRBJ2-7; the D gene is possibly TRBD1 (5 bases). The CDR3 is made up of 15 amino acids. V lost 5 bases to trimming and J lost 6 bases, with 20 bases between them. Germline V gene data show CDR1 as MDHEN and CDR2 as SYDVKM. The CDR3 DNA is TGTGCCAGCAGTCCCCTGAGCAGGGTTGGAGCCGAGCAGTACTTC. Its protein is CASSPLSRVGAEQYF.

This clone was recorded a few times. The chain is built from TRBV28 and TRBJ2-3; 8 nucleotides match TRBD1. The CDR3 has 14 amino acids. Trimming at V came to 4 bases and at J to 6 bases, leaving 6 bases not matched to a gene. The germline V gene encodes CDR1 MDHEN and CDR2 SYDVKM. CDR3 in amino acids: CASSSSDRADTQYF. CDR3 bases: TGTGCCAGCAGTTCCTCGGACAGGGCGGATACGCAGTATTTT.

The chain recombines TRBV11-3 with TRBJ2-5; 15 bases align to TRBD2. The germline CDR1 and CDR2 sequences are SGHNT and YENEEA. Trimming took 4 bases from V and 5 from J; bases not matched to a gene: 5. This CDR3 comprises 16 residues. The CDR3: CASSSGLAGGRETQYF. In nucleotides, the CDR3 is TGTGCCAGCAGCTCCGGACTAGCGGGAGGGCGCGAGACCCAGTACTTC.

This chain links TRBV7-3 with TRBJ2-5, with TRBD2 identical over 10 bases. The end of the DNA is better explained by TRBJ2-7, so the J call may be wrong. CDR3 length: 15 residues. Germline loops: CDR1 SGHTA, CDR2 FQGTGA. CDR3 DNA sequence: TGTGCCAGCAGCTTAACGGCTAGCGGGAGTTACGAGCAGTACTTC. Translating gives CASSLTASGSYEQYF.

The J gene is TRBJ2-2, the V gene TRBV13, with TRBD1 matching 9 bases. CDR3 length equals 16 residues. Trimming cost V 5 bases and J 2 bases; bases outside gene matches: 6. The germline CDR1 and CDR2 sequences are PRHDT and FYEKMQ (reference sequence). CDR3 in amino acids: CASSADRGFNTGELFF. The CDR3 DNA is TGTGCCAGCAGCGCGGACAGGGGCTTTAACACCGGGGAGCTGTTTTTT.

The chain links TRBV5-1 to TRBJ1-6, with 7 bases identical to TRBD1. Per the germline V gene, CDR1 is SGHRS and CDR2 is YFSETQ. J lost 9 bases, V lost 0 bases, and 9 bases had no gene match. The CDR3 is 16 residues long. For the CDR3, the DNA is TGCGCCAGCAGCTTGGGTGTGGCAGGGGGTGCTTCACCCCTCCACTTT. Its translation is CASSLGVAGGASPLHF.

The V gene is TRBV10-1, the J gene TRBJ2-5, with 9 bases lining up with TRBD2. The length of the CDR3 is 15 residues. V dropped 2 bases and J dropped 1; count of bases not matched to a gene: 2. Germline V gene sequence: CDR1 WNHNN, CDR2 SYGVQD (reference sequence). CDR3 sequence reads: CASSEVSGGQETQYF. The CDR3, as DNA: TGCGCCAGCAGTGAGGTTAGCGGGGGCCAAGAGACCCAGTACTTC.

This clone has only one observation. This CDR3 is CASKPPGQNYGYTF. In DNA form, the CDR3 reads TGTGCCAGCAAACCACCGGGACAGAACTATGGCTACACCTTC. The rearrangement links TRBV2 to TRBJ1-2, with TRBD1 matching over 7 bases. Germline trimming cut 7 bases from V and 2 bases from J; bases unmatched to any gene: 7. The CDR3 totals 14 residues. Germline CDR1 is SNHLY and CDR2 is FYNNEI. The variable domain in full, with the rest retrieved from reference TRBV2 and TRBJ1-2, is EPEVTQTPSHQVTQMGQEVILRCVPISNHLYFYWYRQILGQKVEFLVSFYNNEISEKSEIFDDQFSVERPDGSNFTLKIRSTKLEDSAMYFCASKPPGQNYGYTFGSGTRLTVV.

The CDR3 loop is CATSGGVSTDTQYF. The CDR3 nucleotides read TGTGCCACCAGCGGGGGGGTAAGCACAGATACGCAGTATTTT. The rearrangement links TRBV15 to TRBJ2-3; 7 nucleotides match TRBD2. The J segment lost 0 bases and the V segment lost 5 bases, leaving 2 bases of the junction unmatched. CDR1 and CDR2 from the germline V gene are LNHNV and YYDKDF (reference sequence). The CDR3 runs to 14 residues.

This sequence joins TRBV14 and TRBJ1-3; D gene uncertain. The germline CDR1 and CDR2 sequences are SGHDN and FVKESK. The CDR3 spans 14 residues. Trimming left V 2 bases short and J 0 bases short, with 5 bases between. CDR3 in amino acids: CASSQRHSGNTIYF. DNA for the CDR3: TGTGCCAGCAGCCAAAGACACTCTGGAAACACCATATATTTT.

Of note for this clone: A read error may produce the germline difference seen at one junction end. The rearrangement links TRBV5-1 to TRBJ2-1, with TRBD2 matching 10 bases. Germline V CDR1 and CDR2: SGHRS, YFSETQ. The CDR3 spans 15 residues. CDR3 sequence: CASSLGASGGPDVVF. As DNA, the CDR3 is TGCGCCAGCAGCTTGGGGGCTAGCGGGGGACCCGACGTGGTCTTC.

The rearrangement joins TRBV15 to TRBJ1-5; the match to TRBD1 covers 7 bases. CDR3 length: 17 amino acids. Germline-derived CDR1 and CDR2 are LNHNV and YYDKDF (reference sequence). V was pared by 5 bases and J by 0 bases, with 10 bases of the junction left unmatched. The CDR3 coding sequence is TGTGCCACCAGCCCACCTGACAGGGCCTATAGCAATCAGCCCCAGCATTTT. This codes for CATSPPDRAYSNQPQHF.